Presented here are 20 T cell receptor beta chains from one specimen sequenced in a study of T cell responses to AZD1222 COVID-19 vaccine. Only in-frame clones appear in the TCRdb table, and some are missing; sequencing was by immunoSEQ multiplex PCR. The table has 90,000 to 130,000 clones, around 82% seen once. The sample consisted of peripheral blood, taken on day 0 of AZD1222 vaccination. The receptors were sampled from an adult in good health.

CDR3 in amino acids: CASSYRAGDYNEQFF. Here the CDR3 DNA reads TGTGCCAGCAGTTATAGGGCGGGGGATTACAATGAGCAGTTCTTC. This rearrangement joins TRBV6-5 to TRBJ2-1; 7 nucleotides match TRBD2. Germline V gene sequence: CDR1 MNHEY, CDR2 SVGAGI. With 3 bases clipped from V and 4 bases from J, the junction kept 6 bases outside the gene matches. There are 15 residues in the CDR3.

J is TRBJ1-6 and V is TRBV4-3; unclear D gene. V lost 0 bases, J lost 7 bases, and 7 bases lay in between. The CDR3 consists of 14 residues. CDR1 is LGHNA, CDR2 YSLEER, per germline. Written as DNA, the CDR3 is TGCGCCAGCAGCCAAGAGCATCCCAATTCACCCCTCCACTTT. This sequence encodes CASSQEHPNSPLHF.

In the case of this clone: The germline gene is not matched at one end of the junction; a read error may be the cause. This chain uses TRBV5-1 with TRBJ1-2; D is undetermined. The germline V gene encodes CDR1 SGHRS and CDR2 YFSETQ. The CDR3 loop spans 11 amino acids. The CDR3 is CASSLDGNLFF. CDR3 nucleotide sequence: TGCGCCAGCAGCTTGGATGGGAACCTTTTCTTC.

The chain recombines TRBV5-6 with TRBJ1-2; a possible D gene is TRBD1 (5 bases). CDR3 length: 11 residues. V lost 4 bases and J 6 bases, leaving 7 bases between the germline ends. Germline-derived CDR1 and CDR2 are SGHDT and YYEEEE. This chain's CDR3 is CASSIRDGYTF. CDR3 nucleotides: TGTGCCAGCAGCATCAGGGATGGCTACACCTTC.

The chain employs TRBV18 and TRBJ1-5; a weak D match, TRBD1 (5 bases). CDR1 is KGHSH, CDR2 LQKENI, per germline. Trimming took 3 bases from V and 7 from J, leaving 16 bases between them. The CDR3 contains 15 residues. The CDR3 nucleotides are TGTGCCAGCTCACCCACGGTAGCTGGGGACCAGCCCCAGCATTTT. Translated: CASSPTVAGDQPQHF.

This clone was counted between two and nine times. This chain links TRBV30 with TRBJ2-3; 8 bases map to TRBD2. The trim removed 6 bases at V and 1 base at J, leaving 3 bases unmatched. CDR1 and CDR2 (germline): GTSNPN, SVGIG (reference sequence). This CDR3 has 13 residues. The CDR3 sequence is CACVAGRTDTQYF. CDR3 in DNA: TGTGCCTGTGTAGCGGGGCGCACAGATACGCAGTATTTT.

The chain is built from TRBV5-6 and TRBJ1-3; D perhaps matches TRBD1 (6 bases). Germline V CDR1 and CDR2: SGHDT, YYEEEE. Trimming removed 2 bases from V and 4 bases from J, with 13 bases in between. The CDR3 extends over 15 amino acids. The CDR3 sequence: CASSFWGQSGNTIYF. In nucleotides, the CDR3 is TGTGCCAGCAGCTTCTGGGGGCAATCAGGAAACACCATATATTTT.

The rearrangement uses TRBV3-1 (or the pseudogene TRBV3-2) and TRBJ2-3; unclear D gene. The CDR3 length is 15 residues. Trimming shortened V by 3 bases and J by 1 base, and 11 bases separated the two germline ends. CDR1 and CDR2 from the germline V gene are LGHDT and YNNKEL (reference sequence). The CDR3 region is CASSQQSTRTDTQYF. CDR3 nucleotides: TGTGCCAGCAGCCAGCAGAGTACCCGCACAGATACGCAGTATTTT.

V usage is TRBV2 and J usage is TRBJ2-7; 10 nucleotides match TRBD2. CDR3 size: 17 residues. V dropped 6 bases and J dropped 3; count of bases not matched to a gene: 14. The germline gives CDR1 SNHLY, CDR2 FYNNEI. The CDR3 protein is CASSHSSSGGTNYEQYF. Written as DNA, the CDR3 is TGTGCCAGCAGCCACTCTTCTAGCGGGGGAACTAACTACGAGCAGTACTTC.

The V call is TRBV7-3, the J call TRBJ2-3, with 8 positions matching TRBD2. V lost 8 bases and J lost 4; bases outside the gene matches: 14. CDR1 is SGHTA, CDR2 FQGTGA, per germline. The CDR3 runs 16 residues. The CDR3 loop reads CASALGVAGTADTQYF. The CDR3 coding sequence is TGTGCCAGCGCCCTAGGCGTAGCGGGAACGGCAGATACGCAGTATTTT.

CDR3 nucleotides: TGCAGCGCGTCGGATCAGGGGAACTATGGCTACACCTTC. Translating gives CSASDQGNYGYTF. The chain has TRBV29-1 and TRBJ1-2; D is possibly TRBD1 (6 bases). Germline values: CDR1 SQVTM, CDR2 ANQGSEA. V was trimmed by 7 bases and J by 2 bases, leaving 14 bases between them. CDR3 length: 13 residues. The full variable domain, in which reference TRBV29-1 and TRBJ1-2 provide the parts outside the CDR3, is SAVISQKPSRDICQRGTSLTIQCQVDSQVTMMFWYRQQPGQSLTLIATANQGSEATYESGFVIDKFPISRPNLTFSTLTVSNMSPEDSSIYLCSASDQGNYGYTFGSGTRLTVV.

The V and J genes are TRBV7-2 and TRBJ1-2; D gene ambiguous. Germline assignment: CDR1 SGHTA and CDR2 FQGNSA. This CDR3 region has 15 residues. The V gene lost 1 base and the J gene lost 1 base, with 10 bases spanning the gap. DNA of the CDR3: TGTGCCAGCAGCTTAGGGTCAGTTATTAACTATGGCTACACCTTC. It is translated as CASSLGSVINYGYTF.

This clone appeared a few times. The CDR3 reads CASSQIPANQPQHF. CDR3 sequence (DNA): TGTGCCAGCTCACAGATCCCTGCCAATCAGCCCCAGCATTTT. This rearrangement joins TRBV18 to TRBJ1-5; D is undetermined. Deletions cut 4 bases from V and 3 bases from J, with 10 bases between. The CDR3 runs to 14 residues. Germline CDR1 is KGHSH and CDR2 is LQKENI.

This clone was seen a few times. The chain uses TRBV27 and TRBJ2-1, with D perhaps TRBD2 (7 bases). The CDR3 has 15 amino acids. The V end lost 4 bases, the J end lost 8 bases, and 18 bases lay between the germline ends. Germline V gene lookup returns CDR1 MNHEY and CDR2 SMNVEV (reference sequence). The CDR3 reads CASSSGSKGGDEQFF. As DNA, the CDR3 is TGTGCCAGCAGTTCCGGTTCGAAAGGGGGGGATGAGCAGTTCTTC.

This clone was counted between two and nine times. The gene calls are TRBV5-4 and TRBJ2-1; D is unclear. Trimming left V 2 bases short and J 6 bases short, with 12 bases between. The CDR3 runs to 14 residues. Looked up from germline, CDR1 is SGHNT and CDR2 is YYREEE (reference sequence). The CDR3 is CASSFKGWGNEQFF. The CDR3 coding sequence is TGTGCCAGCAGCTTCAAAGGGTGGGGCAATGAGCAGTTCTTC.

The chain couples TRBV2 to TRBJ1-5; no reliable D call. Trimming removed 3 bases from V and 1 base from J, with 1 base in between. The CDR3 spans 12 residues. Looked up from germline, CDR1 is SNHLY and CDR2 is FYNNEI. The CDR3 DNA follows: TGTGCCAGCAGTGACAGCAATCAGCCCCAGCATTTT. It codes for CASSDSNQPQHF.

V usage is TRBV7-9 and J usage is TRBJ1-1, with a weak D call TRBD1 (5 bases). The germline V gene has CDR1 SEHNR and CDR2 FQNEAQ (reference sequence). This CDR3 is built from 15 residues. V was trimmed by 1 base and J by 4 bases, leaving 13 bases between them. The CDR3 protein is CASSLVSGRGTEAFF. CDR3 DNA sequence: TGTGCCAGCAGCTTAGTATCAGGGCGGGGCACTGAAGCTTTCTTT.

V and J are TRBV4-3 and TRBJ2-7, with D perhaps given as TRBD1 or TRBD2 (5 bases each). Germline CDR1 reads LGHNA; CDR2 reads YSLEER. The length of the CDR3 is 16 residues. V was cut by 2 bases and J by 2 bases, with 16 bases left in between. The CDR3 region is CASSQRTGDLAYEQYF. CDR3 DNA sequence: TGCGCCAGCAGCCAACGGACCGGGGACCTAGCCTACGAGCAGTACTTC.

This sequence joins TRBV19 and TRBJ1-2, with D perhaps TRBD1 (6 bases). Germline CDR1 is LNHDA and CDR2 is SQIVND (reference sequence). The V end was cut by 0 bases, the J end by 4 bases, with 15 bases between. The CDR3 is 16 residues long. For the CDR3, the DNA is TGTGCCAGTAGTATAGAGGCGGGGGCCGCGACCTATGGCTACACCTTC. It codes for CASSIEAGAATYGYTF.

The V gene is TRBV18, the J gene TRBJ2-5, with D possibly called TRBD1 or TRBD2 (5 bases each). The CDR3 spans 15 residues. CDR1 is KGHSH and CDR2 is LQKENI in the germline V gene. V was trimmed by 2 bases and J by 5 bases, leaving 15 bases between them. CDR3: CASSPRGPALETQYF. The CDR3 nucleotides read TGTGCCAGCTCACCAAGGGGACCCGCCCTGGAGACCCAGTACTTC.